The sequence of this TCR beta chain was determined in a study of cytomegalovirus exposure and HLA in healthy donors. Looking at the study overall: About 85 million unique TCRs from HLA-typed donors were held in an early release of data.

Study findings and constraints: Most CMV-associated TCR beta chains were later found to appear HLA-restricted. The listing of roughly 160 TCR beta chains classed them as cytomegalovirus-associated.

This clone has more than one count but fewer than ten. The antigen is unknown. PCR employed 60 Vbeta and 13 Jbeta primers. Profiling relied on immunoSEQ multiplex PCR, and the TCRdb table lists in-frame clones only, not all of them. This table holds about 120,000 clones, around 74% found once. The length of the CDR3 is 15 residues. Looked up from germline, CDR1 is KGHSH and CDR2 is LQKENI. V shed 3 bases and J 5 bases; nucleotides not matched to a gene: 6. Sample: PBMCs. V and J are TRBV18 and TRBJ2-7; 11 bases match TRBD1. The receptor's source is a man aged 60 to 69 in good health and CMV-seropositive. The CDR3 reads CASSPPTGQGDEQYF. In DNA, the CDR3 is TGTGCCAGCTCACCTCCTACGGGACAGGGGGACGAGCAGTACTTC. The complete variable domain, with remaining parts taken from reference TRBV18 and TRBJ2-7, reads NAGVMQNPRHLVRRRGQEARLRCSPMKGHSHVYWYRQLPEEGLKFMVYLQKENIIDESGMPKERFSAEFPKEGPSILRIQQVVRGDSAAYFCASSPPTGQGDEQYFGPGTRLTVT.